This T cell receptor (beta chain) was documented in a study of control samples from healthy donors and cancer patients. The table came from immunoSEQ multiplex PCR; TCRdb's copy has only in-frame clones and leaves some out. This table has some 130,000 clones, less than 90% appearing once. The germline CDR1 and CDR2 sequences are LNHDA and SQIVND (reference sequence). The CDR3 runs to 14 residues. The ends lost 5 bases at V and 1 base at J; junction bases unmatched: 4. The J gene is TRBJ1-1, the V gene TRBV19, with TRBD1 identical over 7 bases. Sequencing was carried out using blood. This TCR derives from a woman aged 25-40 years in good health. In DNA, the CDR3 is TGTGCCAGTAGTCTCGGGACAGAGAACACTGAAGCTTTCTTT. It codes for CASSLGTENTEAFF.